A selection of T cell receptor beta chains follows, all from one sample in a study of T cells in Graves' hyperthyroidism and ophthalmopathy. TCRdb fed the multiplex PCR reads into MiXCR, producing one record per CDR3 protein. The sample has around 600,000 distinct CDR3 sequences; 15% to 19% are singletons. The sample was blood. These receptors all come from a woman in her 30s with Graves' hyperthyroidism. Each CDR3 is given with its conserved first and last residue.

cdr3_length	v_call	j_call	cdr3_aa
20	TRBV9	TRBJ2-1	CASSPSRDSPVGVSYNEQFF
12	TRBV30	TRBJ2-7	CAWSRGQDEQYF
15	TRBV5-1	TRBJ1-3	CASSLDPGGGNTIYF
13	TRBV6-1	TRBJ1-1	CASSEAMGTEAFF
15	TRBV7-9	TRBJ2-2	CASSSTGGNTGELFF
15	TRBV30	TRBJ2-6	CAWSRMGVGANVLTF
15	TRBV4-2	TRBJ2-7	CASSQADSSSYEQYF
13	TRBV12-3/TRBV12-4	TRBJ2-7	CASRLGSYYEQYF
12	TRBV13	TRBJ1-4	CASSTEREKLFF
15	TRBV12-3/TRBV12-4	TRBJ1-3	CASSRDGSSGNTICF
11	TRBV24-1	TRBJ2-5	CATGFGGTQYF
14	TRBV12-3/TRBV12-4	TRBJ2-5	CASSLPETQETQYF
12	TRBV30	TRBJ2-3	CAWSNLSDTQYF
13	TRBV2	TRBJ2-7	CASSPTRFYEQYF
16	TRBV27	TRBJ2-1	CASSPGITVFYNEQFF
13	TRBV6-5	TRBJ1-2	CASSYFQGGGYTF
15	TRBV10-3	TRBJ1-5	CAISDGEYSNQPQHF
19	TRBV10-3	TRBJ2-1	CAISHPGGIETSGYNEQFF
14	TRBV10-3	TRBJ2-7	CAISETSGRVEQYF
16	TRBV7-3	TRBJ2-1	CASSHSGPVTYNEQFF
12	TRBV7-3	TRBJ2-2	CASKGGTGELFF
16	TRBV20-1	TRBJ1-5	CSANPPYYLSNQPQHF
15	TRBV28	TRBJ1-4	CASSSPGGSGEKLFF
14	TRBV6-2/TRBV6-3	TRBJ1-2	CASSYGWTGNGYTF
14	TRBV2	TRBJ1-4	CASRDGGFDEKLFF
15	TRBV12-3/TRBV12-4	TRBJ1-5	CASSHTGISNQPQHF
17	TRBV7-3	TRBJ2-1	CASQLELGGVSYNEQFF
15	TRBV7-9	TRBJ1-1	CASSLGGRGSTEAFF
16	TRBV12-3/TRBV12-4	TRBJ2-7	CASSSGGRTSFYEQYF
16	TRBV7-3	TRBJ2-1	CASSNAGTGARNEQFF
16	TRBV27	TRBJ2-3	CASSEVTSGSGNTQYF
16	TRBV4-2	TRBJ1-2	CASSPVATGGNYGYTF
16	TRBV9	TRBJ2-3	CASSVGTRPSTDTQYF
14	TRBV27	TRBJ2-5	CASRRGGGQETQYF
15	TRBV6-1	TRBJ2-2	CATELAGVGPGELFF
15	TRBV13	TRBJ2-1	CASSSPRAGHNEQFF
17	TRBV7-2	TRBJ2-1	CASSFGLAGGGGNEQFF
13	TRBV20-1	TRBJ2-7	CSVRGDRGFEQYF
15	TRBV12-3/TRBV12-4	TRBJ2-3	CASSSAGQGTDTQYF
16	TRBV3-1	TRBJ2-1	CASSPRGFLSYNEQFF
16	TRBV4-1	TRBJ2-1	CASSQDASGRNNEQFF
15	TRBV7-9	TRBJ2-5	CASSPPAGHQETQYF
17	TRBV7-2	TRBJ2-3	CASSPSGQATSTDTQYF
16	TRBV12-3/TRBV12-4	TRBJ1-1	CASSFRGSPLNTEAFF
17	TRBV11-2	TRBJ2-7	CASSLGSRGRSTYEQYF
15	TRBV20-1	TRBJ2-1	CSARGRGLTYNEQFF
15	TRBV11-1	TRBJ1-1	CASSPDGQGITEAFF
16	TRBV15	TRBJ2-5	CATSRDPGGSGETQYF
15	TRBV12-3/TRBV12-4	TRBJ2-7	CASSVGTEEFYEQYF